This passage covers 28 T cell receptor beta chains from one sample sequenced in a study of cytomegalovirus exposure and HLA in healthy donors. PCR was performed using 60 Vbeta and 13 Jbeta primers. Produced via immunoSEQ multiplex PCR; TCRdb's table is partial and in-frame only. This sample has about 110,000 clones, with roughly 76% found just once. Sequencing input: PBMCs. The receptors here all came from a woman aged 45 to 65 in good health and CMV-seropositive.

The V call is TRBV7-9, the J call TRBJ2-2; TRBD2 matches at 8 bases. The V gene's germline CDR1 is SEHNR and CDR2 FQNEAQ (reference sequence). Unmatched junction bases numbered 6, after V lost 3 bases and J lost 6 bases. The CDR3 has 15 residues. Here the CDR3 DNA reads TGTGCCAGCAGCTTCGAAGAGCGGGAGCCCGGGGAGCTGTTTTTT. As protein: CASSFEEREPGELFF.

This chain links TRBV6-5 with TRBJ2-1; no clear D. This CDR3 has 16 amino acids. Trimming removed 0 bases from V and 7 bases from J, with 16 bases in between. Germline assignment: CDR1 MNHEY and CDR2 SVGAGI. CDR3 coding DNA: TGTGCCAGCAGTTACTCGGTACCTACCCCCCCTAATGAGCAGTTCTTC. This gives the protein CASSYSVPTPPNEQFF.

This clone was observed a single time. The V gene is TRBV11-2, the J gene TRBJ2-7; TRBD2 might be the D (6 bases). The CDR3 runs 15 residues. CDR1 and CDR2 (germline): SGHAT, FQNNGV. V lost 5 bases, J lost 8 bases, and 22 bases lay in between. The CDR3 loop reads CASSPRGILVSQQYF. The DNA for the CDR3 is TGTGCCAGCAGCCCTCGCGGGATCCTAGTCTCGCAGCAGTACTTC. Full variable domain (remainder filled in from reference TRBV11-2 and TRBJ2-7): EAGVAQSPRYKIIEKRQSVAFWCNPISGHATLYWYQQILGQGPKLLIQFQNNGVVDDSQLPKDRFSAERLKGVDSTLKIQPAKLEDSAVYLCASSPRGILVSQQYFGPGTRLTVT.

This chain joins TRBV19 and TRBJ1-5; perhaps TRBD1 as D (5 bases). Trimming shortened V by 3 bases and J by 11 bases, and 17 bases separated the two germline ends. CDR3 length: 14 amino acids. From germline, CDR1 is LNHDA and CDR2 SQIVND (reference sequence). CDR3 DNA sequence: TGTGCCAGTAGTATTCAGACACAGGTCATATCCCAGCATTTT. This sequence encodes CASSIQTQVISQHF.

The chain couples TRBV19 to TRBJ2-5; possible D gene TRBD2, 7 bases. The CDR3 extends over 15 amino acids. CDR1 and CDR2 (germline): LNHDA, SQIVND (reference sequence). V lost 4 bases and J 2 bases, leaving 14 bases between the germline ends. CDR3 coding DNA: TGTGCCAGTAGTACCCGGGGGGCTCGACAAGAGACCCAGTACTTC. This translates into CASSTRGARQETQYF.

This clone has more than one count but fewer than ten. The rearrangement uses TRBV2 and TRBJ1-5; 7 positions match TRBD1. Germline V lookup: CDR1 SNHLY, CDR2 FYNNEI. This CDR3 has 16 residues. The trim removed 5 bases at V and 5 bases at J, leaving 12 bases unmatched. The CDR3 DNA is TGTGCCAGCAGTCGGGGGAGACAGGGCCAAGATCAGCCCCAGCATTTT. Translated: CASSRGRQGQDQPQHF.

The sample holds one count of this clone. The J gene is TRBJ2-1, the V gene TRBV7-6; the match to TRBD2 covers 13 bases. Germline-derived CDR1 and CDR2 are SGHVS and FNYEAQ. This CDR3 region has 16 residues. With 5 bases clipped from V and 7 bases from J, the junction kept 8 bases outside the gene matches. CDR3: CASSPTTSGGANEQFF. The CDR3 DNA reads TGTGCCAGCAGCCCGACAACTAGCGGGGGGGCGAATGAGCAGTTCTTC.

The CDR3 DNA is TGCGCCAGCAGCCAAGAGCCGGGGGGGCACACCGGGGAGCTGTTTTTT. Translated: CASSQEPGGHTGELFF. The J gene is TRBJ2-2, the V gene TRBV4-3, with 8 bases identical to TRBD2. The CDR3 covers 16 residues. Germline loops: CDR1 LGHNA, CDR2 YSLEER. Trimming cost V 0 bases and J 3 bases; bases outside gene matches: 3.

The chain has TRBV5-1 and TRBJ2-2; D is perhaps TRBD1 (6 bases). The V gene lost 0 bases and the J gene lost 1 base, with 7 bases spanning the gap. This CDR3 region has 15 residues. Germline V gene data show CDR1 as SGHRS and CDR2 as YFSETQ. CDR3 protein: CASSLEGGNTGELFF. CDR3 in DNA: TGCGCCAGCAGCTTGGAAGGGGGGAACACCGGGGAGCTGTTTTTT.

This chain connects TRBV19 to TRBJ2-2, with 9 bases that match TRBD1. V dropped 6 bases and J dropped 7; count of bases not matched to a gene: 9. This CDR3 is 15 amino acids long. Germline-derived CDR1 and CDR2 are LNHDA and SQIVND (reference sequence). CDR3 DNA: TGTGCCAGTAGGGTAGGGACAGGGAAAATCGGGGAGCTGTTTTTT. It translates to CASRVGTGKIGELFF.

The chain combines TRBV5-1 with TRBJ2-4; 8 bases agree with TRBD1. CDR1 is SGHRS and CDR2 is YFSETQ in the germline V gene. This CDR3 is 15 amino acids long. The V gene end was trimmed by 0 bases and the J gene end by 8 bases; junction bases not matched to a gene: 7. For the CDR3, the DNA is TGCGCCAGCAGCTTGGGGACAGGGATCGTGGACATTCAGTACTTC. Amino acids: CASSLGTGIVDIQYF.

The V and J genes are TRBV7-9 and TRBJ2-7; D is uncertain. The CDR3 runs to 13 residues. Germline assignment: CDR1 SEHNR and CDR2 FQNEAQ (reference sequence). V lost 0 bases and J lost 2, with 5 bases in between. In DNA, the CDR3 is TGTGCCAGCAGCTTAGCGGTAGCCTACGAGCAGTACTTC. Protein sequence: CASSLAVAYEQYF.

V and J are TRBV18 and TRBJ2-3; maybe TRBD2 (5 bases). In germline, CDR1 is KGHSH, CDR2 LQKENI. The V end lost 4 bases, the J end lost 6 bases, and 11 bases lay between the germline ends. CDR3 length: 13 amino acids. The DNA of the CDR3 is TGTGCCAGCTCACGCGATCAGCGGGATACGCAGTATTTT. The encoded protein is CASSRDQRDTQYF.

This clone was counted once. This sequence joins TRBV11-2 and TRBJ1-4, with 9 bases aligning to TRBD1. CDR3 length equals 16 residues. V lost 2 bases and J lost 5; bases outside the gene matches: 6. Germline CDR1 and CDR2: SGHAT and FQNNGV. In nucleotides, the CDR3 is TGTGCCAGCAGCTTATATCCGGACAGGGGAAATGAAAAACTGTTTTTT. Translation: CASSLYPDRGNEKLFF.

The V and J genes are TRBV5-1 and TRBJ2-5, with D tentatively TRBD1 (6 bases). Germline V gene lookup returns CDR1 SGHRS and CDR2 YFSETQ. V lost 6 bases and J 2 bases, leaving 14 bases between the germline ends. CDR3 size: 14 residues. The DNA for the CDR3 is TGCGCCAGCACCCTCATGGACAGTCAAGAGACCCAGTACTTC. Translated: CASTLMDSQETQYF. Drawing the rest from reference TRBV5-1 and TRBJ2-5, the complete variable domain is KAGVTQTPRYLIKTRGQQVTLSCSPISGHRSVSWYQQTPGQGLQFLFEYFSETQRNKGNFPGRFSGRQFSNSRSEMNVSTLELGDSALYLCASTLMDSQETQYFGPGTRLLVL.

The CDR3 nucleotides are TGTGCCAGCAACAGGGGCTCTGGAAACACCATATATTTT. Translated: CASNRGSGNTIYF. The chain recombines TRBV6-1 with TRBJ1-3, with TRBD1 matching over 7 bases. The V gene end was trimmed by 7 bases and the J gene end by 0 bases; junction bases not matched to a gene: 0. Germline values: CDR1 MNHNS, CDR2 SASEGT. The CDR3 extends over 13 amino acids.

The chain has TRBV5-6 and TRBJ1-6, with 7 bases lining up with TRBD1. The germline V gene encodes CDR1 SGHDT and CDR2 YYEEEE. The V and J ends lost 5 bases and 7 bases, in that order; junction bases with no gene match: 21. This CDR3 region has 19 residues. CDR3 in amino acids: CASSSVSDRDQFPNSPLHF. The DNA of the CDR3 is TGTGCCAGCAGTTCCGTTTCCGACAGGGACCAGTTCCCGAATTCACCCCTCCACTTT.

The CDR3 coding sequence is TGTGCCAGCTCACCAATGGCCAGGGCCGCAGTTGAAGCTTTCTTT. It specifies CASSPMARAAVEAFF. V gene TRBV18 combines with J gene TRBJ1-1, with a tentative D call TRBD1 (5 bases). The CDR3 is 15 amino acids. Germline values: CDR1 KGHSH, CDR2 LQKENI. V was cut by 2 bases and J by 7 bases, with 17 bases left in between.

In its sample, this clone was seen a few times. The chain has TRBV4-1 and TRBJ1-1, with D maybe TRBD1 (5 bases). V was trimmed by 4 bases and J by 10 bases, leaving 22 bases between them. The CDR3 is 15 amino acids. Germline loops: CDR1 MGHRA, CDR2 YSYEKL. CDR3 sequence (DNA): TGCGCCAGCAGCCCACCGGGAGCCCCTGGGACGGGAGCTTTCTTT. Its protein is CASSPPGAPGTGAFF.

V and J are TRBV10-3 and TRBJ2-5; TRBD1 matches at 7 bases. CDR1 and CDR2 (germline): ENHRY, SYGVKD. V lost 6 bases and J lost 4; bases outside the gene matches: 8. There are 14 residues in the CDR3. The DNA of the CDR3 is TGTGCCATCAGGGATACAGGGGAGCGAGAGACCCAGTACTTC. Translated, it gives CAIRDTGERETQYF.

CDR3: CASSLASRGHDYGYTF. The CDR3 nucleotides read TGCGCCAGCAGCTTGGCCTCGAGGGGGCACGACTATGGCTACACCTTC. The chain couples TRBV5-1 to TRBJ1-2, with TRBD1 matching 7 bases. This CDR3 is 16 amino acids long. V gave up 0 bases and J gave up 3 bases; unmatched junction bases: 8. CDR1 SGHRS and CDR2 YFSETQ come from the germline V gene. Supplemented by reference TRBV5-1 and TRBJ1-2, the full variable domain reads KAGVTQTPRYLIKTRGQQVTLSCSPISGHRSVSWYQQTPGQGLQFLFEYFSETQRNKGNFPGRFSGRQFSNSRSEMNVSTLELGDSALYLCASSLASRGHDYGYTFGSGTRLTVV.

This clone was seen a single time. The chain uses TRBV7-2 and TRBJ1-6, with TRBD1 matching over 7 bases. The CDR3 spans 18 residues. Germline loops: CDR1 SGHTA, CDR2 FQGNSA. Trimming removed 5 bases from V and 2 bases from J; junction bases left unmatched: 12. CDR3 DNA sequence: TGTGCCAGCAGCGTCAGGTCCAGGGGGAACACCTATAATTCACCCCTCCACTTT. This encodes CASSVRSRGNTYNSPLHF.

The rearrangement joins TRBV7-6 to TRBJ1-1; D call uncertain. The CDR3 is 13 amino acids. The germline CDR1 and CDR2 sequences are SGHVS and FNYEAQ. V lost 1 base and J 1 base, leaving 4 bases between the germline ends. The CDR3 region has the DNA TGTGCCAGCAGCTTAGACAGGAACACTGAAGCTTTCTTT. Translating it yields CASSLDRNTEAFF.

The V and J genes are TRBV19 and TRBJ2-7; 9 bases line up with TRBD1. This CDR3 comprises 15 residues. Looked up from germline, CDR1 is LNHDA and CDR2 is SQIVND (reference sequence). V was pared by 3 bases and J by 5 bases, with 8 bases of the junction left unmatched. CDR3 sequence (DNA): TGTGCCAGTAGTATTGCGGGACAGGGTCCCGACGAGCAGTACTTC. Amino acids: CASSIAGQGPDEQYF.

The chain is built from TRBV9 and TRBJ2-2; maybe TRBD2 (5 bases). CDR1 is SGDLS, CDR2 YYNGEE, per germline. V was cut by 0 bases and J by 4 bases, with 7 bases left in between. There are 14 residues in the CDR3. CDR3 sequence: CASSVVATTGELFF. CDR3 DNA: TGTGCCAGCAGCGTAGTAGCGACCACCGGGGAGCTGTTTTTT. The full variable domain, in which reference TRBV9 and TRBJ2-2 provide the parts outside the CDR3, is DSGVTQTPKHLITATGQRVTLRCSPRSGDLSVYWYQQSLDQGLQFLIQYYNGEERAKGNILERFSAQQFPDLHSELNLSSLELGDSALYFCASSVVATTGELFFGEGSRLTVL.

Only a few counts were recorded for this clone. The CDR3, as DNA: TGTGCCAGCCAAAACACTGAAGCTTTCTTT. Translated, it gives CASQNTEAFF. V usage is TRBV6-5 and J usage is TRBJ1-1; D ambiguous. Germline-derived CDR1 and CDR2 are MNHEY and SVGAGI. Between the trimmed V and J ends, which lost 8 bases and 2 bases, there was a span of 3 bases. CDR3 length equals 10 residues.

J is TRBJ1-1 and V is TRBV15; 7 nucleotides line up with TRBD1. The CDR3 is 14 amino acids. Germline-derived CDR1 and CDR2 are LNHNV and YYDKDF (reference sequence). V shed 0 bases and J 9 bases; nucleotides not matched to a gene: 7. In nucleotides, the CDR3 is TGTGCCACCAGCAGAGATCTAGGACAGGTTAAAGCTTTCTTT. This translates into CATSRDLGQVKAFF.

As concerns this clone: The junction departs from the called germline gene at one end, perhaps through a read error. V usage is TRBV7-9 and J usage is TRBJ2-4, with D possibly matching TRBD1 (6 bases). The CDR3 contains 16 residues. The germline CDR1 and CDR2 sequences are SEHNR and FQNEAQ (reference sequence). CDR3 in amino acids: CSSSLWTVLAKNIQYF. The CDR3 DNA reads TGTTCCAGCAGCCTCTGGACAGTTTTAGCCAAAAACATTCAGTACTTC.